Only one count was recorded for the clone carrying this T cell receptor (beta chain). This sample was included in a study of blood T cell repertoires in COVID-19. Study information: The samples span acute and convalescent COVID-19 from the United States, Italy and Spain. PBMCs, B-cell-depleted T cells, or T cells provided the cDNA or gDNA that made up the material.

Per the study methods: Estimated nucleated cell counts came from reference gene primer amplification. The method was immunoSEQ multiplex PCR; TCRdb's version includes in-frame clones alone and lacks a portion of them. That table supplies the V and J calls and clone size; D and trimming were determined from the DNA. This table holds 95,000 to 150,000 clones, over 75% found once. This CDR3 is built from 15 residues. Per germline, CDR1 MDHEN and CDR2 SYDVKM. Trimming removed 6 bases from V and 4 bases from J; junction bases left unmatched: 11. Sequenced: peripheral blood. This receptor was obtained from a man between 60 and 75 years old with acute or convalescent COVID-19. The chain recombines TRBV28 with TRBJ1-2, with TRBD1 matching 7 bases. The CDR3 DNA reads TGTGCCAGCAGCTCCACCCGGGACAGACCCTATGGCTACACCTTC. Residues: CASSSTRDRPYGYTF.